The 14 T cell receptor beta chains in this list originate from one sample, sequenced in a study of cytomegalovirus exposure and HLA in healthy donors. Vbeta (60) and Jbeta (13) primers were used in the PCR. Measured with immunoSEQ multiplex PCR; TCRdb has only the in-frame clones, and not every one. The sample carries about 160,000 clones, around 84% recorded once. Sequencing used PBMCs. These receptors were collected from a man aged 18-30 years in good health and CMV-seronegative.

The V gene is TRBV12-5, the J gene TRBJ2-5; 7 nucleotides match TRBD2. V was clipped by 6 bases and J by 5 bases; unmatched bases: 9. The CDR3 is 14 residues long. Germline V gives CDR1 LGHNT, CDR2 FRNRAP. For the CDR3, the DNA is TGTGCTAGTGGGTTCCGGACTAGTGGGGAGACCCAGTACTTC. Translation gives CASGFRTSGETQYF. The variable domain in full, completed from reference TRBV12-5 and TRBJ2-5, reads DARVTQTPRHKVTEMGQEVTMRCQPILGHNTVFWYRQTMMQGLELLAYFRNRAPLDDSGMPKDRFSAEMPDATLATLKIQPSEPRDSAVYFCASGFRTSGETQYFGPGTRLLVL.

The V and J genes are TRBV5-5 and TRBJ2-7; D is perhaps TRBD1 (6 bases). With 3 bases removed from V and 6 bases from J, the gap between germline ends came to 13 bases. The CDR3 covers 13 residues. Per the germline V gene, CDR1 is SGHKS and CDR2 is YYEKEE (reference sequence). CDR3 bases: TGTGCCAGCAGCTATTATACAGGGATCGAGCAGTACTTC. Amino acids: CASSYYTGIEQYF. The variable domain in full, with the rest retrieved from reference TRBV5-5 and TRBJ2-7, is DAGVTQSPTHLIKTRGQQVTLRCSPISGHKSVSWYQQVLGQGPQFIFQYYEKEERGRGNFPDRFSARQFPNYSSELNVNALLLGDSALYLCASSYYTGIEQYFGPGTRLTVT.

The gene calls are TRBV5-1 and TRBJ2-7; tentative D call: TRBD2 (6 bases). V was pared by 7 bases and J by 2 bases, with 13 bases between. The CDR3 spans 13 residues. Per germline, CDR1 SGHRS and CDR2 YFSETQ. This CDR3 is CASRGSGTYEQYF. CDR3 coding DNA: TGCGCCAGCCGGGGGTCAGGCACCTACGAGCAGTACTTC.

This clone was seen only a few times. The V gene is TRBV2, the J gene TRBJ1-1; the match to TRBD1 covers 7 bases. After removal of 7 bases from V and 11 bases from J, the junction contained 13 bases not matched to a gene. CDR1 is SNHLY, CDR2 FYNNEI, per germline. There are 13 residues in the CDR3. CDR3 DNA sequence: TGTGCCAGCACGGAGGGGGCCCCCCATTGGGCTTTCTTT. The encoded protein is CASTEGAPHWAFF. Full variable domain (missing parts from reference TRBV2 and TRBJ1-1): EPEVTQTPSHQVTQMGQEVILRCVPISNHLYFYWYRQILGQKVEFLVSFYNNEISEKSEIFDDQFSVERPDGSNFTLKIRSTKLEDSAMYFCASTEGAPHWAFFGQGTRLTVV.

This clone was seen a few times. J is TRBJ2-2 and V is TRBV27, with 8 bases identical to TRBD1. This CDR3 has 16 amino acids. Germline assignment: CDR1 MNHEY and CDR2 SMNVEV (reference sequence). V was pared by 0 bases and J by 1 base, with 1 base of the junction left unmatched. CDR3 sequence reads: CASSLSTGVNTGELFF. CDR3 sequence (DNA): TGTGCCAGCAGTTTATCGACAGGGGTGAACACCGGGGAGCTGTTTTTT.

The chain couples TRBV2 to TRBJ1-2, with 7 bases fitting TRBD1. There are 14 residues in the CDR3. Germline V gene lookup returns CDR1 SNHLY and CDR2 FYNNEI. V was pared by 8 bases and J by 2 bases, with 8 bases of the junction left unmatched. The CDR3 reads CASGTVLTNYGYTF. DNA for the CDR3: TGTGCCAGCGGGACAGTTCTTACAAACTATGGCTACACCTTC.

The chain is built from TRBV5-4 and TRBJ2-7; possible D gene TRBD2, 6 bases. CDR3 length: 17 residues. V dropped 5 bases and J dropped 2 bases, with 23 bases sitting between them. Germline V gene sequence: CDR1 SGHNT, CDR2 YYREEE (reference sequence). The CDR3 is CASRHSIALSGAYEQYF. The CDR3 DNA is TGTGCCAGCAGACACTCGATTGCCCTTAGCGGAGCCTACGAGCAGTACTTC.

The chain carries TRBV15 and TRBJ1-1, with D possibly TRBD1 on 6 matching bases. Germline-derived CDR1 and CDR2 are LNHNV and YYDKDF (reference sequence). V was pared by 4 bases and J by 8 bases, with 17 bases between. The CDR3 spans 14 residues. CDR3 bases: TGTGCCACCAGCACATTATCGACAGGTGGAGAAGCTTTCTTT. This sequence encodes CATSTLSTGGEAFF.

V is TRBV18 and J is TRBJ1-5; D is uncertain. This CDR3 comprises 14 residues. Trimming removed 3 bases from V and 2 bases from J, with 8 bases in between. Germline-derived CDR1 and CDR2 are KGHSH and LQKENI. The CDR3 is CASSPQEGNQPQHF. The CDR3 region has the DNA TGTGCCAGCTCACCCCAGGAGGGCAATCAGCCCCAGCATTTT.

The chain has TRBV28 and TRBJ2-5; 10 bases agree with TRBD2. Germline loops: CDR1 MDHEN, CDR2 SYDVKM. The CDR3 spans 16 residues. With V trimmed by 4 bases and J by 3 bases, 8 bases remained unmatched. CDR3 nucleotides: TGTGCCAGCAGTTCCACAAGCGGGGGGGCGGAAGAGACCCAGTACTTC. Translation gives CASSSTSGGAEETQYF.

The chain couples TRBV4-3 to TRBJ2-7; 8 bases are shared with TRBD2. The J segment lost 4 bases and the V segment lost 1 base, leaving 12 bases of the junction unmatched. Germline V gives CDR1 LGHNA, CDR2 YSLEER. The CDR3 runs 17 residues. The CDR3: CASSQGRSGGRTYEQYF. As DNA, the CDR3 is TGCGCCAGCAGCCAAGGTCGGTCGGGCGGGAGGACTTACGAGCAGTACTTC.

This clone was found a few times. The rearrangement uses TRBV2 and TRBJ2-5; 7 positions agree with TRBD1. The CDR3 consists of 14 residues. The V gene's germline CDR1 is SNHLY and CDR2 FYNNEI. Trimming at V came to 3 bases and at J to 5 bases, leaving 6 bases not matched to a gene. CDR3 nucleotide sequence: TGTGCCAGCAGTGAGAACAGGGGTGCGGAGACCCAGTACTTC. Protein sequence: CASSENRGAETQYF.

Here the CDR3 DNA reads TGTGCCAGCAGGCCAGGGGGGACTAGCGACCCCTACGAGCAGTACTTC. Protein sequence: CASRPGGTSDPYEQYF. The gene calls are TRBV7-9 and TRBJ2-7; 10 bases line up with TRBD2. Per the germline V gene, CDR1 is SEHNR and CDR2 is FQNEAQ (reference sequence). V lost 6 bases and J lost 2; bases outside the gene matches: 10. CDR3 length: 16 residues.

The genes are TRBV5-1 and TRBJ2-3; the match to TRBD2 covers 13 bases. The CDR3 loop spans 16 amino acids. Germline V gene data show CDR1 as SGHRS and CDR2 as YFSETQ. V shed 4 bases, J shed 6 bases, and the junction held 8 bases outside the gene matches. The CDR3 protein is CASSQTSGGAGDTQYF. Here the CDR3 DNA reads TGCGCCAGCAGCCAAACTAGCGGGGGGGCCGGGGATACGCAGTATTTT.